Listed below are T cell receptor beta chains from one sample, sequenced in a study of T cells in localized non-small cell lung cancer. Clones were sequenced by immunoSEQ multiplex PCR, and TCRdb holds only the in-frame ones, with some missing. The table includes tens of thousands of clones, 85% to 95% detected once. The sample in question was peripheral blood, obtained before any cancer treatment. All receptors come from a woman aged 35 to 69 with stage I lung adenocarcinoma. Each CDR3 is given with its conserved first and last residue. A D gene is named only where the DNA matches it firmly. A row's size may be missing; if present it is once, few, many or a size class.

j_gene: TRBJ1-1; abundance: NA; d_gene: NA; v_gene: TRBV19; CDR3nt: TGTGCCAGTAGTTATGATCCCAGGTATGAAGCTTTCTTT; CDR3aa: CASSYDPRYEAFF
j_gene: TRBJ2-3; abundance: NA; d_gene: NA; v_gene: TRBV5-1; CDR3nt: TGCGCCAGCAGCCTGGAGGAGTATACGCAGTATTTT; CDR3aa: CASSLEEYTQYF
j_gene: TRBJ2-1; abundance: NA; d_gene: TRBD2; v_gene: TRBV2; CDR3nt: TGTGCCAGCAGGTCCCGCGGGGGACTAGCGGGAGTGGGGTCCTACAATGAGCAGTTCTTC; CDR3aa: CASRSRGGLAGVGSYNEQFF
j_gene: TRBJ2-1; abundance: NA; d_gene: NA; v_gene: TRBV18; CDR3nt: TGTGCCAGCTCACCAGGGGGCTCCTACAATGAGCAGTTCTTC; CDR3aa: CASSPGGSYNEQFF
j_gene: TRBJ2-7; abundance: NA; d_gene: TRBD2; v_gene: TRBV7-2; CDR3nt: TGTGCCAGCAGCTTAGGAAGGGGACTAGCGGGTTCCTACGAGCAGTACTTC; CDR3aa: CASSLGRGLAGSYEQYF
j_gene: TRBJ2-7; abundance: once; d_gene: NA; v_gene: TRBV28; CDR3nt: TGTGCCAGCAGTTTATCTCCTAATGCGAGATACGAGCAGTACTTC; CDR3aa: CASSLSPNARYEQYF
j_gene: TRBJ1-6; abundance: NA; d_gene: NA; v_gene: TRBV27; CDR3nt: TGTGCCAGCAGACAGCCAGGGACTCGGTCCCTCCACTTT; CDR3aa: CASRQPGTRSLHF
j_gene: TRBJ2-4; abundance: NA; d_gene: TRBD1; v_gene: TRBV28; CDR3nt: TGTGCCAGCAGCCGTCTCCTTCGACAGGGCATTCAGTACTTC; CDR3aa: CASSRLLRQGIQYF
j_gene: TRBJ1-2; abundance: NA; d_gene: TRBD1; v_gene: TRBV5-1; CDR3nt: TGCGCCAGCAGCTTGGGGGGGACAGCCGATGGCTACACCTTC; CDR3aa: CASSLGGTADGYTF
j_gene: TRBJ2-1; abundance: NA; d_gene: NA; v_gene: TRBV10-3; CDR3nt: TGTGCCATCGGAAGTGGACTACAAGATAATGAGCAGTTCTTC; CDR3aa: CAIGSGLQDNEQFF
j_gene: TRBJ2-7; abundance: NA; d_gene: TRBD1; v_gene: TRBV7-9; CDR3nt: TGTGCCAGCAGCCCCGGGACAGGGGGCTACGAGCAGTACTTC; CDR3aa: CASSPGTGGYEQYF
j_gene: TRBJ2-1; abundance: NA; d_gene: NA; v_gene: TRBV27; CDR3nt: TGTGCCAGCGGACAGTTCAATGAGCAGTTCTTC; CDR3aa: CASGQFNEQFF
j_gene: TRBJ2-1; abundance: once; d_gene: TRBD2; v_gene: TRBV19; CDR3nt: TGTGCCAGTAGTATCATCGGACTAGCGGGAAATGAGCAGTTCTTC; CDR3aa: CASSIIGLAGNEQFF
j_gene: TRBJ1-2; abundance: NA; d_gene: NA; v_gene: TRBV7-9; CDR3nt: TGTGCCAGCAGCTTATCACCAAGGGTGGGCTATGGCTACACCTTC; CDR3aa: CASSLSPRVGYGYTF
j_gene: TRBJ2-7; abundance: NA; d_gene: TRBD1; v_gene: TRBV6-1; CDR3nt: TGTGCCAGCAGCGGAAGGACAGGGGTCTTCACCCAAGGGTACTTC; CDR3aa: CASSGRTGVFTQGYF
j_gene: TRBJ2-3; abundance: NA; d_gene: NA; v_gene: TRBV19; CDR3nt: TGTGCCAGTAAATTCGGGGGGCGCTTCACAGATACGCAGTATTTT; CDR3aa: CASKFGGRFTDTQYF
j_gene: TRBJ2-2; abundance: NA; d_gene: TRBD2; v_gene: TRBV6-5; CDR3nt: TGTGCCAGCAGACGAGGGACTAGTTACTCCGGGGAGCTGTTTTTT; CDR3aa: CASRRGTSYSGELFF
j_gene: TRBJ1-2; abundance: NA; d_gene: TRBD1; v_gene: TRBV5-1; CDR3nt: TGCGCCAGCAGGGATACGGACAGGGATTACTATGGCTACACCTTC; CDR3aa: CASRDTDRDYYGYTF
j_gene: TRBJ1-1; abundance: NA; d_gene: NA; v_gene: TRBV7-2; CDR3nt: TGTGCCAGCAGCTCGCTGTGGGGGGCCACTGAAGCTTTCTTT; CDR3aa: CASSSLWGATEAFF
j_gene: TRBJ1-6; abundance: NA; d_gene: NA; v_gene: TRBV6-5; CDR3nt: TGTGCCAGCAGTGAAGACAGATCTTCACCCCTCCACTTT; CDR3aa: CASSEDRSSPLHF
j_gene: TRBJ1-1; abundance: NA; d_gene: NA; v_gene: TRBV7-9; CDR3nt: TGTGCCAGCAGCTTAGAGACAGGCGGAGTGAACACTGAAGCTTTCTTT; CDR3aa: CASSLETGGVNTEAFF
j_gene: TRBJ2-5; abundance: NA; d_gene: TRBD2; v_gene: TRBV18; CDR3nt: TGTGCCAGCTCACCTCAGACTAGCGGGAATGGAGAGAACCAGTACTTC; CDR3aa: CASSPQTSGNGENQYF
j_gene: TRBJ2-7; abundance: NA; d_gene: TRBD2; v_gene: TRBV19; CDR3nt: TGTGCCAGTAGTATGGTAGCGGGAGGGCCCTACGAGCAGTACTTC; CDR3aa: CASSMVAGGPYEQYF
j_gene: TRBJ2-7; abundance: NA; d_gene: NA; v_gene: TRBV5-4; CDR3nt: TGTGCCAGCAGCACCTGGACGGTTCAAGGGCAGTACTTC; CDR3aa: CASSTWTVQGQYF
j_gene: TRBJ2-1; abundance: NA; d_gene: NA; v_gene: TRBV7-8; CDR3nt: TGTGCCAGCAGCTTAGCTAGCGCGGGCTACAATGAGCAGTTCTTC; CDR3aa: CASSLASAGYNEQFF
j_gene: TRBJ1-1; abundance: NA; d_gene: NA; v_gene: TRBV19; CDR3nt: TGTGCCAGTAGTATATTCATGAAGGCTGAAGCTTTCTTT; CDR3aa: CASSIFMKAEAFF
j_gene: TRBJ1-2; abundance: NA; d_gene: NA; v_gene: TRBV6-5; CDR3nt: TGTGCCAGCAGGATCGCTCAAGGCCGCTATGGCTACACCTTC; CDR3aa: CASRIAQGRYGYTF
j_gene: TRBJ2-1; abundance: NA; d_gene: TRBD2; v_gene: TRBV7-8; CDR3nt: TGTGCCAGCAGCTTAGTTTGGGGGGGTAGCGCCTCATCCTACAATGAGCAGTTCTTC; CDR3aa: CASSLVWGGSASSYNEQFF
j_gene: TRBJ1-5; abundance: NA; d_gene: NA; v_gene: TRBV7-8; CDR3nt: TGTGCCAGCAGCTTATCCAATCAGCCCCAGCATTTT; CDR3aa: CASSLSNQPQHF
j_gene: TRBJ2-2; abundance: NA; d_gene: NA; v_gene: TRBV19; CDR3nt: TGTGCCAGTAGCATAGAACTAGGGGAGCTGTTTTTT; CDR3aa: CASSIELGELFF
j_gene: TRBJ1-1; abundance: NA; d_gene: NA; v_gene: TRBV10-3; CDR3nt: TGTGCCATCAGTGAGTCGGCGTTACGGGGGAACACTGAAGCTTTCTTT; CDR3aa: CAISESALRGNTEAFF
j_gene: TRBJ2-4; abundance: NA; d_gene: NA; v_gene: TRBV19; CDR3nt: TGTGCCAGTAGTATAGACAAAAACATTCAGTACTTC; CDR3aa: CASSIDKNIQYF
j_gene: TRBJ1-2; abundance: NA; d_gene: NA; v_gene: TRBV25-1; CDR3nt: TGTGCCAGCAGTCCCCGGGTTAACTATGGCTACACCTTC; CDR3aa: CASSPRVNYGYTF
j_gene: TRBJ2-5; abundance: few; d_gene: NA; v_gene: TRBV4-3; CDR3nt: TGCGCCAGCAGCGAGACTGGTATGGTTCAAGAGACCCAGTACTTC; CDR3aa: CASSETGMVQETQYF